The rows below give T cell receptor beta chains drawn from one sample of a study of persistence of HIV-infected CD4 T cells. Their antigens are not known. The method was immunoSEQ multiplex PCR; TCRdb's version includes in-frame clones alone and lacks a portion of them. The data show about 20,000 clones, approximately 78% seen once. The sample in question was CD4+ T cells sorted from PBMCs after approximately 19-hour stimulation, obtained from a patient who received antiretroviral therapy. Source of these receptors: an adult man with HIV who was CMV-seropositive. Both conserved end residues are part of each CDR3. Each record gives: J gene, clone size, V gene, D gene, CDR3 DNA, CDR3 protein. The D gene is left open where the match is weak. Clone size is stated in some rows and not others, as once, few, many or a class when expanded.

>TRBJ2-4|-|TRBV19|-
TGTGCCAGTAGTGGTCGAGTAGCCAAAAACATTCAGTACTTC
CASSGRVAKNIQYF
>TRBJ1-2|-|TRBV27|-
TGTGCCAGCAGTTTACTCCGGGACACGGGGGGCTACACCTTC
CASSLLRDTGGYTF
>TRBJ1-1|-|TRBV7-8|TRBD1
TGTGCCAGCAGCTTAGCAGGGACAGTCATAACTGAAGCTTTCTTT
CASSLAGTVITEAFF
>TRBJ1-4|-|TRBV3-1/TRBV3-2|-
TGTGCCAGCAGCCAAGGGGGCCCAACGAGCCTGTTTTTT
CASSQGGPTSLFF
>TRBJ2-2|medium-sized|TRBV4-1|-
TGCGCCAGCAGCCCGACAGAGAGCACCGGGGAGCTGTTTTTT
CASSPTESTGELFF
>TRBJ2-1|-|TRBV3-1/TRBV3-2|-
TGTGCCAGCAGCCAAGGATTGGGGGTCTCCCGCGGGCAGTTCTTC
CASSQGLGVSRGQFF
>TRBJ1-5|-|TRBV5-5|-
TGTGCCAGCAGCTTGGATGGGCAGGGGCCGATAGGCAATCAGCCCCAGCATTTT
CASSLDGQGPIGNQPQHF
>TRBJ2-2|-|TRBV6-1|-
TGTGCCAGCAGTGAAAGAGGGGGAAGGGGGAGCACCGGGGAGCTGTTTTTT
CASSERGGRGSTGELFF
>TRBJ1-5|once|TRBV12-3/TRBV12-4|TRBD1
TGTGCCAGCAGGACAGGGCGGGCCCAGCCCCAGCATTTT
CASRTGRAQPQHF
>TRBJ2-1|-|TRBV6-4|-
TGTGCCAGCAGTGACGGGGGACGGTACAATGAGCAGTTCTTC
CASSDGGRYNEQFF
>TRBJ2-4|-|TRBV6-2/TRBV6-3|-
TGTGCCAGCAGTTCTTATGGACGACTAGCCAAAAACATTCAGTACTTC
CASSSYGRLAKNIQYF
>TRBJ1-6|-|TRBV19|TRBD1
TGTGCCAGTAGTATCACAGGGGCAGATTCACCCCTCCACTTT
CASSITGADSPLHF
>TRBJ1-5|-|TRBV6-2/TRBV6-3|-
TGTGCCAGCAGCGAACAGGGTGTGCCTCAGCCCCAGCATTTT
CASSEQGVPQPQHF
>TRBJ1-1|-|TRBV30|-
TGTGCCTGGAGTGCCCTAACCGCTGAAGCTTTCTTT
CAWSALTAEAFF
>TRBJ2-7|-|TRBV19|TRBD1
TGTGCCAGTAGTATCGTCTCGGGACAGGGGTCTTCCTACGAGCAGTACTTC
CASSIVSGQGSSYEQYF
>TRBJ1-1|-|TRBV5-1|TRBD1
TGCGCCAGCAGCTTCGGACAGGCGAACACTGAAGCTTTCTTT
CASSFGQANTEAFF
>TRBJ2-1|-|TRBV2|TRBD2
TGTGCCAGCCGGACTAGCGGGGGGAGGCTTGAGCAGTTCTTC
CASRTSGGRLEQFF
>TRBJ1-5|-|TRBV6-5|-
TGTGCCAGCAGTTACCGCAGGGATAGCAATCAGCCCCAGCATTTT
CASSYRRDSNQPQHF